This is a list of T cell receptor beta chains from one sample in a study of blood T cell repertoires in COVID-19. Repertoires were generated with immunoSEQ multiplex PCR, while TCRdb's copy carries only in-frame clones and drops some. The sample carries approximately 530,000 clones, 85% to 90% recorded once. What was sequenced was peripheral blood. These receptors were obtained from a woman aged 45 to 65 with COVID-19, enrolled during active disease. Each CDR3 is given with its conserved first and last residue. The D gene is left open where the match is weak. For some rows the clone size is stated as once, few or many, or as a class when expanded; others skip it.

d_gene	len	v_gene	abundance	j_gene	CDR3aa	CDR3nt
.	14	TRBV5-6	once	TRBJ2-1	CASSLIGIEGEQFF	TGTGCCAGCAGCTTGATAGGGATTGAGGGTGAGCAGTTCTTC
.	12	TRBV3-1/TRBV3-2	.	TRBJ1-4	CASSQEAEKLFF	TGTGCCAGCAGCCAAGAGGCTGAAAAACTGTTTTTT
TRBD1	12	TRBV5-4	.	TRBJ1-2	CASSFGTGGYTF	TGTGCCAGCAGCTTTGGGACAGGGGGCTACACCTTC
.	14	TRBV25-1	.	TRBJ1-1	CASTGSGGYTEAFF	TGTGCCAGCACCGGCAGCGGGGGATACACTGAAGCTTTCTTT
.	14	TRBV6-1	.	TRBJ1-2	CASSERERGSGYTF	TGTGCCAGCAGTGAACGCGAGCGGGGAAGCGGCTACACCTTC
.	12	TRBV11-3	.	TRBJ1-1	CASSQGNTEAFF	TGTGCCAGCAGCCAGGGGAACACTGAAGCTTTCTTT
.	16	TRBV7-2	.	TRBJ2-1	CASSLFWTDYYNEQFF	TGTGCCAGCAGCTTATTCTGGACAGACTATTACAATGAGCAGTTCTTC
.	14	TRBV3-1/TRBV3-2	once	TRBJ1-1	CASSRYMTDTEAFF	TGTGCCAGCAGCCGATACATGACAGACACTGAAGCTTTCTTT
.	16	TRBV19	.	TRBJ1-3	CASSMPGIRSGNTIYF	TGTGCCAGTAGTATGCCAGGGATACGCTCTGGAAACACCATATATTTT
TRBD2	16	TRBV24-1	.	TRBJ2-3	CATSDWRGDGTDTQYF	TGTGCCACCAGTGATTGGCGGGGGGACGGCACAGATACGCAGTATTTT
.	14	TRBV30	.	TRBJ2-5	CAWSVNRGGETQYF	TGTGCCTGGAGTGTTAATAGGGGGGGGGAGACCCAGTACTTC
.	14	TRBV3-1/TRBV3-2	.	TRBJ1-2	CASSPQEGFYGYTF	TGTGCCAGCAGCCCGCAGGAAGGTTTCTATGGCTACACCTTC
TRBD1	13	TRBV7-8	.	TRBJ1-2	CASTWDRGYGYTF	TGTGCCAGCACCTGGGACAGGGGCTATGGCTACACCTTC
TRBD1	17	TRBV5-1	.	TRBJ1-2	CASSRGASGQGAAGYTF	TGCGCCAGCAGCAGGGGCGCGTCGGGACAGGGGGCGGCTGGCTACACCTTC
TRBD1	15	TRBV18	.	TRBJ1-1	CASSPSQGVNTEAFF	TGTGCCAGCTCACCCTCTCAGGGGGTGAACACTGAAGCTTTCTTT
.	13	TRBV10-3	.	TRBJ1-4	CAITQGPEEKLFF	TGTGCCATTACACAGGGTCCCGAAGAAAAACTGTTTTTT
.	15	TRBV4-2	.	TRBJ1-5	CASSRGVGSNQPQHF	TGTGCCAGCAGCCGGGGGGTTGGGAGTAATCAGCCCCAGCATTTT
.	16	TRBV5-4	.	TRBJ1-6	CASSLDYPGKNSPLHF	TGTGCCAGCAGCTTGGATTATCCGGGGAAGAATTCACCCCTCCACTTT
.	13	TRBV19	.	TRBJ2-1	CASSPRGYNEQFF	TGTGCCAGTAGTCCTAGGGGTTACAATGAGCAGTTCTTC
.	17	TRBV5-1	.	TRBJ1-4	CASSLGQAPFTNEKLFF	TGCGCCAGCAGCTTGGGACAGGCTCCCTTCACTAATGAAAAACTGTTTTTT
.	13	TRBV12-3/TRBV12-4	once	TRBJ1-1	CASTPGQNTEAFF	TGTGCCAGCACCCCAGGTCAGAACACTGAAGCTTTCTTT
.	13	TRBV10-3	.	TRBJ2-1	CAISDISGNEQFF	TGTGCCATCAGTGACATAAGCGGGAATGAGCAGTTCTTC
.	13	TRBV30	.	TRBJ1-5	CAWSKGSNQPQHF	TGTGCCTGGAGTAAGGGGAGCAATCAGCCCCAGCATTTT
TRBD1	16	TRBV4-1	.	TRBJ1-4	CASSQEATGRTEKLFF	TGCGCCAGCAGCCAAGAAGCGACAGGGCGGACGGAAAAACTGTTTTTT
.	17	TRBV4-1	.	TRBJ2-1	CASSPLDTIPGFDEQFF	TGCGCCAGCAGCCCACTTGACACAATCCCCGGTTTCGATGAGCAGTTCTTC
.	13	TRBV12-3/TRBV12-4	.	TRBJ1-2	CASSLGHPYGYTF	TGTGCCAGCAGTTTAGGACACCCCTATGGCTACACCTTC
.	14	TRBV9	.	TRBJ2-7	CASSPSSRSYEQYF	TGTGCCAGCAGCCCTAGCTCGAGGTCCTACGAGCAGTACTTC
.	13	TRBV24-1	.	TRBJ2-2	CATSNTRGGELFF	TGTGCCACCAGTAACACCAGGGGTGGGGAGCTGTTTTTT
.	14	TRBV28	.	TRBJ1-1	CASSPPHIGTEAFF	TGTGCCAGCAGCCCCCCGCATATCGGCACTGAAGCTTTCTTT
.	13	TRBV30	.	TRBJ1-1	CAWGKGGRTEAFF	TGTGCCTGGGGGAAAGGGGGAAGGACCGAAGCTTTCTTT
.	14	TRBV2	.	TRBJ1-4	CASSLTGTNEKLFF	TGTGCCAGCAGCCTGACAGGAACTAATGAAAAACTGTTTTTT
.	11	TRBV11-1	.	TRBJ2-3	CASLAGDTQYF	TGTGCCAGCCTTGCAGGTGATACGCAGTATTTT
TRBD1	18	TRBV5-4	.	TRBJ1-2	CASSDQRRGQGVVDGYTF	TGTGCCAGCAGCGACCAAAGAAGAGGACAGGGGGTCGTGGATGGCTACACCTTC
.	17	TRBV4-1	.	TRBJ2-3	CASSYDTGFQGTDTQYF	TGCGCCAGCAGCTACGACACCGGGTTTCAGGGGACAGATACGCAGTATTTT
TRBD1	15	TRBV5-1	.	TRBJ2-1	CASSPDRTGYSEQFF	TGCGCCAGCAGCCCCGACCGGACAGGGTATAGTGAGCAGTTCTTC
.	14	TRBV9	.	TRBJ1-5	CASSSEGGNQPQHF	TGTGCCAGCAGCTCTGAGGGGGGGAATCAGCCCCAGCATTTT
TRBD1	15	TRBV5-6	once	TRBJ2-7	CASSSGQAFTYEQYF	TGTGCCAGCAGCTCGGGACAGGCGTTCACCTACGAGCAGTACTTC
TRBD2	13	TRBV2	.	TRBJ2-1	CASGGLAGDEQFF	TGTGCCAGCGGAGGACTAGCGGGGGATGAGCAGTTCTTC
.	14	TRBV2	.	TRBJ1-5	CASSWGGGNQPQHF	TGTGCCAGCAGCTGGGGAGGGGGCAATCAGCCCCAGCATTTT
.	12	TRBV12-3/TRBV12-4	once	TRBJ2-1	CASSPQGVGWFF	TGTGCCAGCAGCCCTCAGGGCGTCGGATGGTTCTTC
.	12	TRBV30	.	TRBJ1-6	CAWRGAGSPLHF	TGTGCCTGGAGGGGGGCAGGATCACCCCTCCACTTT
.	15	TRBV18	.	TRBJ2-7	CASSRETGFPYEQYF	TGTGCCAGCTCACGTGAAACCGGGTTCCCGTACGAGCAGTACTTC
TRBD1	15	TRBV4-1	.	TRBJ1-2	CASSQGGTELYGYTF	TGCGCCAGCAGCCAAGGGGGGACAGAGCTCTATGGCTACACCTTC
TRBD1	14	TRBV30	.	TRBJ1-6	CAWRRDSLPSPLHF	TGTGCCTGGAGGAGGGACAGCCTACCCTCACCCCTCCACTTT
.	12	TRBV7-9	few	TRBJ1-5	CASSFYNQPQHF	TGTGCCAGCAGCTTCTACAATCAGCCCCAGCATTTT
.	12	TRBV19	.	TRBJ1-1	CASSRGGHEAFF	TGTGCCAGTAGTAGGGGGGGCCATGAAGCTTTCTTT
.	13	TRBV5-4	.	TRBJ2-5	CASSGDIQETQYF	TGTGCCAGCAGCGGGGACATACAAGAGACCCAGTACTTC